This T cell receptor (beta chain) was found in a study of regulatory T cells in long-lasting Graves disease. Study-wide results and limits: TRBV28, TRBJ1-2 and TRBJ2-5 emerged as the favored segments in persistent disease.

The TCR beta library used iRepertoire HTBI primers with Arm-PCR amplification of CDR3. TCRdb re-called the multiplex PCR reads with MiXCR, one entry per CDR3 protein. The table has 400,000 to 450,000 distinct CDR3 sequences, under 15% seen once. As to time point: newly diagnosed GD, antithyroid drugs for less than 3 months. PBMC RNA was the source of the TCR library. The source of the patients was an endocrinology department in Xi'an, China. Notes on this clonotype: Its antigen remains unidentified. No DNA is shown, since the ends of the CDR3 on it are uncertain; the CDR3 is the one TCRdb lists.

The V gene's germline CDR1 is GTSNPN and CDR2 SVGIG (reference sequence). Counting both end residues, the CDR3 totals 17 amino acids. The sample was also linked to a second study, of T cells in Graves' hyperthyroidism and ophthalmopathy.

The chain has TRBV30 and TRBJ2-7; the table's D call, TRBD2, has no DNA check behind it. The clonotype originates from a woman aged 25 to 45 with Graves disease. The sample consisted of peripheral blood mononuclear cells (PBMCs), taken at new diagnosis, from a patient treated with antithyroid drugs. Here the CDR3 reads CASSVPGSLAGEYEQYF.